A single sample is the source of the 25 T cell receptor beta chains below, sequenced in a study of blood T cell repertoires in COVID-19 (TCRdb year 2020). The library was built by means of the immunoSEQ multiplex PCR assay. TCRdb carries this immuneACCESS record with in-frame sequences only. Its versions omit some clonotypes, under half of them owing to an unresolved V gene in the studies checked, with the rest unexplained. Across this sample there are more than 200,000 clones, with 80% to 90% seen only once. The top ten constitute 7.5% to 9% of the sample. Sequencing used peripheral blood. The origin of the receptors is a woman in her forties or fifties with acute or convalescent COVID-19.

Written as DNA, the CDR3 is TGTGCCAGCGGAACTAGCGGGAGCGAGCAGTACTTC. Residues: CASGTSGSEQYF. V is TRBV9 and J is TRBJ2-7; TRBD2 matches at 11 bases. CDR1 SGDLS and CDR2 YYNGEE come from the germline V gene. This CDR3 is built from 12 residues. V trimming: 7 bases; J trimming: 6 bases; junction bases outside the gene matches: 3.

This chain connects TRBV29-1 to TRBJ2-7; weak D call: TRBD2 (5 bases). V was clipped by 4 bases and J by 4 bases, with 14 bases between them. The germline V gene has CDR1 SQVTM and CDR2 ANQGSEA. The CDR3 runs 13 residues. The CDR3 DNA reads as TGCAGCGTTGTAGGAGGTGTAGGATACGAGCAGTACTTC. Amino acid sequence: CSVVGGVGYEQYF.

This rearrangement joins TRBV24-1 to TRBJ2-3, with a tentative D call TRBD2 (6 bases). V was shortened by 1 base and J by 2 bases, with 12 bases between the two germline ends. The germline gives CDR1 KGHDR, CDR2 SFDVKD. The CDR3 loop spans 16 amino acids. CDR3 nucleotides: TGTGCCACCAGTGATTTAATCGGGGGATCCACAGATACGCAGTATTTT. This sequence encodes CATSDLIGGSTDTQYF.

This chain connects TRBV6-5 to TRBJ1-4; 7 bases match TRBD1. Germline values: CDR1 MNHEY, CDR2 SVGAGI. The trim removed 5 bases at V and 4 bases at J, leaving 7 bases unmatched. This CDR3 is 15 amino acids long. The CDR3 reads CASSTGQPLNEKLFF. The CDR3 DNA reads TGTGCCAGCAGTACGGGACAGCCGCTTAATGAAAAACTGTTTTTT.

J is TRBJ2-7 and V is TRBV19; possible D gene TRBD1, 6 bases. CDR3 length: 12 amino acids. Trimming stripped 9 bases from V and 3 bases from J, with 12 bases between. Per germline, CDR1 LNHDA and CDR2 SQIVND (reference sequence). The CDR3 nucleotides read TGTGCCAGCCGGGACACTTACTACGAGCAGTACTTC. This encodes CASRDTYYEQYF.

This rearrangement joins TRBV6-5 to TRBJ2-3, with 11 bases lining up with TRBD1. The V gene end was trimmed by 1 base and the J gene end by 7 bases; junction bases not matched to a gene: 7. There are 16 residues in the CDR3. CDR1 is MNHEY, CDR2 SVGAGI, per germline. The CDR3 region is CASSYLGQGADNTQYF. The CDR3 DNA follows: TGTGCCAGCAGTTACTTAGGACAGGGGGCCGACAATACGCAGTATTTT.

This clone was counted many times. The gene calls are TRBV30 and TRBJ1-4, with TRBD1 matching over 8 bases. The CDR3 is 15 amino acids. Looked up from germline, CDR1 is GTSNPN and CDR2 is SVGIG (reference sequence). Trimming took 4 bases from V and 0 from J; bases not matched to a gene: 4. CDR3 amino acids: CAWTARGPTNEKLFF. The CDR3 DNA reads TGTGCCTGGACCGCCAGGGGGCCAACTAATGAAAAACTGTTTTTT. The whole variable domain, filled in from reference TRBV30 and TRBJ1-4, reads SQTIHQWPATLVQPVGSPLSLECTVEGTSNPNLYWYRQAAGRGLQLLFYSVGIGQISSEVPQNLSASRPQDRQFILSSKKLLLSDSGFYLCAWTARGPTNEKLFFGSGTQLSVL.

This clone occurred once. The chain couples TRBV5-1 to TRBJ2-2, with 10 bases aligning to TRBD2. After removal of 4 bases from V and 5 bases from J, the junction contained 11 bases not matched to a gene. Germline V gives CDR1 SGHRS, CDR2 YFSETQ. The CDR3 totals 17 residues. The DNA of the CDR3 is TGCGCCAGCAGCCCTAGTCCTAGCGGGAGAGAGACCGGGGAGCTGTTTTTT. It translates to CASSPSPSGRETGELFF.

This clone has only one observation. The CDR3 nucleotides read TGTGCCTGGAGAGCGAGACTAGCGGGAGGGGGGGCCTTGTTGTTCTTC. Amino acid sequence: CAWRARLAGGGALLFF. The rearrangement links TRBV30 to TRBJ2-1, with 14 bases lining up with TRBD2. Germline-derived CDR1 and CDR2 are GTSNPN and SVGIG (reference sequence). The CDR3 is 16 residues long. V lost 3 bases to trimming and J lost 15 bases; unmatched junction nucleotides: 16.

The chain uses TRBV5-4 and TRBJ2-1; 10 positions match TRBD2. Germline assignment: CDR1 SGHNT and CDR2 YYREEE (reference sequence). Trimming at V came to 4 bases and at J to 5 bases, leaving 6 bases not matched to a gene. The CDR3 loop spans 15 amino acids. As DNA, the CDR3 is TGTGCCAGCAGCCCCCCAGCGGGGGGGGACAATGAGCAGTTCTTC. As protein: CASSPPAGGDNEQFF.

A few counts support this clone. CDR3 DNA: TGTGCCACCAGCAGATCCGACGAGCAGTACTTC. Its protein is CATSRSDEQYF. The chain joins TRBV15 to TRBJ2-7, with D unclear. Looked up from germline, CDR1 is LNHNV and CDR2 is YYDKDF (reference sequence). V lost 2 bases to trimming and J lost 5 bases, with 4 bases between them. The CDR3 sequence is 11 residues long. The full variable domain, in which reference TRBV15 and TRBJ2-7 provide the parts outside the CDR3, is DAMVIQNPRYQVTQFGKPVTLSCSQTLNHNVMYWYQQKSSQAPKLLFHYYDKDFNNEADTPDNFQSRRPNTSFCFLDIRSPGLGDTAMYLCATSRSDEQYFGPGTRLTVT.

V gene TRBV4-2 combines with J gene TRBJ2-6, with D maybe TRBD1 (6 bases). Germline CDR1 is LGHNA and CDR2 is YNFKEQ. This CDR3 contains 16 residues. Trimming shortened V by 0 bases and J by 2 bases, and 8 bases separated the two germline ends. CDR3: CASSQEPGAGANVLTF. As DNA, the CDR3 is TGTGCCAGCAGCCAAGAACCAGGGGCTGGGGCCAACGTCCTGACTTTC.

The genes are TRBV6-1 and TRBJ1-2; no clear D gene. Per germline, CDR1 MNHNS and CDR2 SASEGT. This CDR3 region has 13 residues. Trimming took off 2 bases at V and 3 bases at J, with 7 bases between the two ends. CDR3 in amino acids: CASSENADYGYTF. CDR3 in DNA: TGTGCCAGCAGTGAAAACGCAGACTATGGCTACACCTTC.

This CDR3 reads CASSPGRLAGGKGEQFF. The CDR3 DNA sequence: TGTGCCAGCTCACCAGGTAGACTAGCGGGAGGCAAGGGTGAGCAGTTCTTC. The chain recombines TRBV18 with TRBJ2-1, with 13 nucleotides matching TRBD2. With V trimmed by 2 bases and J by 9 bases, 10 bases remained unmatched. This CDR3 is built from 17 residues. CDR1 and CDR2 from the germline V gene are KGHSH and LQKENI.

This rearrangement joins TRBV2 to TRBJ1-5; 7 nucleotides line up with TRBD1. V was pared by 4 bases and J by 3 bases, with 9 bases of the junction left unmatched. CDR3 length: 16 amino acids. Germline CDR1 SNHLY, CDR2 FYNNEI. DNA of the CDR3: TGTGCCAGCAGTGCCGACAGGGTCGGCCTCAATCAGCCCCAGCATTTT. Translation gives CASSADRVGLNQPQHF.

The CDR3 loop is CASAQGAQGYTF. DNA for the CDR3: TGTGCCTCGGCCCAGGGGGCGCAAGGCTACACCTTC. The chain combines TRBV30 with TRBJ1-2; TRBD1 aligns across 8 bases. This CDR3 contains 12 residues. Trimming removed 7 bases from V and 8 bases from J; junction bases left unmatched: 9. In germline, CDR1 is GTSNPN, CDR2 SVGIG (reference sequence).

The chain uses TRBV28 and TRBJ2-1, with D possibly being TRBD2 (5 bases). Germline lookup yields CDR1 MDHEN and CDR2 SYDVKM. The V gene lost 2 bases and the J gene lost 11 bases, with 7 bases spanning the gap. This CDR3 comprises 11 residues. CDR3 region: CASSLTGKQFF. The CDR3 DNA reads as TGTGCCAGCAGTTTAACGGGAAAGCAGTTCTTC.

This clone showed up just a few times. The chain links TRBV7-2 to TRBJ1-1, with D tentatively TRBD1 (5 bases). Germline loops: CDR1 SGHTA, CDR2 FQGNSA. The CDR3 is made up of 14 amino acids. Trimming removed 3 bases at V and 4 bases at J, with 12 bases between. In DNA, the CDR3 is TGTGCCAGCAGCTTCGTGGGGGGAGCCACTGAAGCTTTCTTT. It translates to CASSFVGGATEAFF.

J is TRBJ1-2 and V is TRBV7-8, with 9 bases matching TRBD1. The CDR3 sequence is 14 residues long. With 5 bases clipped from V and 8 bases from J, the junction kept 9 bases outside the gene matches. Germline-derived CDR1 and CDR2 are SGHVS and FQNEAQ. Here the CDR3 DNA reads TGTGCCAGCAGCCTGGACAGGGGCTCGAGGGGCTACACCTTC. It translates to CASSLDRGSRGYTF. The full variable domain, with the rest looked up from reference TRBV7-8 and TRBJ1-2, is GAGVSQSPRYKVAKRGQDVALRCDPISGHVSLFWYQQALGQGPEFLTYFQNEAQLDKSGLPSDRFFAERPEGSVSTLKIQRTQQEDSAVYLCASSLDRGSRGYTFGSGTRLTVV.

The CDR3 nucleotides read TGCGCCAGCAGCGCCGGTGGGACTAGCAGGACCGGGGAGCTGTTTTTT. It specifies CASSAGGTSRTGELFF. V usage is TRBV5-1 and J usage is TRBJ2-2; 9 bases are a match to TRBD2. This CDR3 is 16 amino acids long. V dropped 4 bases and J dropped 5; count of bases not matched to a gene: 9. Per the germline V gene, CDR1 is SGHRS and CDR2 is YFSETQ.

This rearrangement joins TRBV10-3 to TRBJ2-5; 11 bases agree with TRBD2. The CDR3 covers 16 residues. The J segment lost 0 bases and the V segment lost 6 bases, leaving 6 bases of the junction unmatched. Germline values: CDR1 ENHRY, CDR2 SYGVKD. This CDR3 reads CAISSASGRHQETQYF. CDR3 in DNA: TGTGCCATCAGCTCCGCTAGCGGGAGGCACCAAGAGACCCAGTACTTC.

The chain has TRBV24-1 and TRBJ2-1, with a possible D match to TRBD2 (5 bases). Germline assignment: CDR1 KGHDR and CDR2 SFDVKD. Trimming took 4 bases from V and 8 from J, leaving 20 bases between them. The CDR3 is 16 amino acids. The CDR3, as DNA: TGTGCCACCAGTGAAGCCGCACTAGGGCCTTTGTATGAGCAGTTCTTC. Translation: CATSEAALGPLYEQFF.

The chain employs TRBV7-2 and TRBJ2-3; 7 bases agree with TRBD2. The J segment lost 11 bases and the V segment lost 2 bases, leaving 7 bases of the junction unmatched. This CDR3 region has 13 residues. Germline assignment: CDR1 SGHTA and CDR2 FQGNSA. The CDR3 nucleotides are TGTGCCAGCAGCTTAAACACCCGGGAGGTGCAGTATTTT. Translation: CASSLNTREVQYF.

The chain is built from TRBV12-5 and TRBJ2-3; D gene unclear. V was shortened by 5 bases and J by 11 bases, with 8 bases between the two germline ends. This CDR3 is 10 amino acids long. In germline, CDR1 is LGHNT, CDR2 FRNRAP. The DNA of the CDR3 is TGTGCTAGTGGTGGCATAAGGCAGTATTTT. The encoded protein is CASGGIRQYF. The whole variable domain, remainder taken from reference TRBV12-5 and TRBJ2-3, is DARVTQTPRHKVTEMGQEVTMRCQPILGHNTVFWYRQTMMQGLELLAYFRNRAPLDDSGMPKDRFSAEMPDATLATLKIQPSEPRDSAVYFCASGGIRQYFGPGTRLTVL.

The V gene is TRBV21-1, the J gene TRBJ2-5; the listed D gene, TRBD1, was not tested against the DNA. TRBV21-1 is labeled a pseudogene. The CDR3 spans 14 residues. The CDR3 sequence is CASSNPGQQETQYF. The CDR3 coding sequence is TGTGCCAGCAGCAACCCAGGACAGCAAGAGACCCAGTACTTC.